This is a list of T cell receptor beta chains from one sample in a study of regulatory T cells in long-lasting Graves disease. Using its own MiXCR run on the multiplex PCR reads, TCRdb lists one record per CDR3 protein. The sample lists about 470,000 distinct CDR3 sequences, about 16% occurring once. In addition, the sample was reused for a study of T cells in Graves' hyperthyroidism and ophthalmopathy.

The sample in question was peripheral blood mononuclear cells (PBMCs), obtained at new diagnosis, from a patient treated with antithyroid drugs. The source of these receptors is a woman aged 30 to 39 with Graves disease. CDR3s include the opening cysteine and the closing phenylalanine or tryptophan. D genes are given only for firm matches. Clone sizes are given selectively: once, few, many, or a class where the clone is expanded.

TRBV5-1	TRBD2	many	TRBJ2-1	CASSPGLEGNEQFF	TGCGCCAGCAGCCCGGGACTAGAGGGCAATGAGCAGTTCTTC
TRBV28	NA	few	TRBJ1-3	CASCWTQGPGNSGNTIYF	TGTGCCAGCTGTTGGACACAGGGCCCCGGTAACTCTGGAAACACCATATATTTT
TRBV4-1	NA	few	TRBJ1-1	CASSQVGGHEAFF	TGCGCCAGCAGCCAAGTCGGGGGACATGAAGCTTTCTTT
TRBV7-9	TRBD1	many	TRBJ1-2	CASSAGGANYGYTF	TGTGCCAGCAGCGCAGGGGGAGCTAACTATGGCTACACCTTC
TRBV9	NA	NA	TRBJ1-3	CASSVFSAAGSGNTIYF	TGTGCCAGCAGCGTATTTTCCGCGGCGGGCTCTGGAAACACCATATATTTT
TRBV7-9	NA	NA	TRBJ2-7	CASSPDRFQYF	TGTGCCAGCAGCCCCGACAGGTTTCAGTACTTC
TRBV6-1	NA	many	TRBJ2-1	CASTGGEDNEQFF	TGTGCCAGCACCGGAGGGGAGGACAATGAGCAGTTCTTC
TRBV15	TRBD2	many	TRBJ2-7	CATSSVGGSEPYEQYF	TGTGCCACCAGCAGCGTCGGGGGGTCCGAGCCCTACGAGCAGTACTTC
TRBV20-1	TRBD1	NA	TRBJ1-5	CSASPVLTGDSNQPQHF	TGCAGTGCTAGCCCGGTACTTACAGGGGATAGCAATCAGCCCCAGCATTTT
TRBV28	TRBD1	few	TRBJ2-4	CASNPGQGLAKNIQYF	TGTGCCAGCAATCCGGGACAGGGACTAGCCAAAAACATTCAGTACTTC
TRBV5-1	TRBD2	many	TRBJ2-1	CASSWTSSYNEQFF	TGTGCCAGCAGCTGGACTAGCTCCTACAATGAGCAGTTCTTC
TRBV7-9	NA	NA	TRBJ1-3	CASSLDWENTIYF	TGTGCCAGCAGCTTAGACTGGGAAAACACCATATATTTT
TRBV30	NA	many	TRBJ2-1	CALTGLYNEQFF	TGTGCCTTAACAGGGCTATACAATGAGCAGTTCTTC
TRBV30	NA	NA	TRBJ1-5	CAWSAKLHQPQHF	TGTGCCTGGAGCGCTAAGCTACATCAGCCCCAGCATTTT
TRBV4-1	NA	NA	TRBJ2-1	CASSQYQSYNEQFF	TGCGCCAGCAGCCAATACCAGAGCTACAATGAGCAGTTCTTC
TRBV27	TRBD2	many	TRBJ2-7	CASSLGTSGSAEQYF	TGTGCCAGCAGTCTAGGGACTAGCGGGTCGGCCGAGCAGTACTTC
TRBV6-1	NA	many	TRBJ1-5	CASSEAASGAQHF	TGTGCCAGCAGTGAAGCGGCTTCGGGAGCCCAGCATTTT
TRBV28	NA	many	TRBJ2-7	CASRPDRDTHYEQYF	TGTGCCAGCAGACCCGACCGGGACACACACTACGAGCAGTACTTC